This is a list of T cell receptor beta chains from one sample in a study of T cell changes during pregnancy in multiple sclerosis. The data were produced by immunoSEQ multiplex PCR, yet TCRdb's version contains in-frame clones alone and is incomplete. The table records tens of thousands of clones, 90% of them present only once. The sequences come from peripheral blood, collected in the third trimester of pregnancy. The source is a female donor in good health, enrolled as a control in a pregnancy study. Both conserved end residues are part of each CDR3. D genes are given only for firm matches. Clone size is not always given. Where it is, it says once, few, many or a class for expanded clones.

D,J,size,V,length,CDR3,DNA
TRBD2,TRBJ2-5,-,TRBV4-3,19,CASSQGAASGGVGSETQYF,TGCGCCAGCAGCCAAGGTGCGGCTAGCGGGGGAGTCGGGTCAGAGACCCAGTACTTC
TRBD1,TRBJ2-5,-,TRBV5-4,16,CASSLKDRGQAETQYF,TGTGCCAGCAGCTTGAAGGACAGGGGGCAGGCAGAGACCCAGTACTTC
TRBD2,TRBJ2-2,-,TRBV6-4,18,CASSDSSLAGENTGELFF,TGTGCCAGCAGTGACTCGTCACTAGCGGGGGAGAACACCGGGGAGCTGTTTTTT
TRBD1,TRBJ2-7,once,TRBV20-1,11,CSAGTAYEQYF,TGCAGTGCCGGGACAGCCTACGAGCAGTACTTC
-,TRBJ1-2,-,TRBV7-2,17,CASSLALTATPNYGYTF,TGTGCCAGCAGCTTAGCGCTTACAGCTACTCCTAACTATGGCTACACCTTC
TRBD1,TRBJ1-4,-,TRBV25-1,16,CASSDPRTGANEKLFF,TGTGCCAGCAGTGATCCTCGGACAGGGGCTAATGAAAAACTGTTTTTT
TRBD1,TRBJ1-2,-,TRBV5-4,13,CASSEGQADDYTF,TGTGCCAGCAGCGAGGGACAGGCGGACGACTACACCTTC
TRBD1,TRBJ2-7,-,TRBV5-5,17,CASSQGGDREPWDEQYF,TGTGCCAGCAGCCAGGGTGGGGACAGGGAACCCTGGGACGAGCAGTACTTC
TRBD1,TRBJ1-5,-,TRBV30,15,CAWSGRTGVNQPQHF,TGTGCCTGGAGTGGGCGGACAGGTGTTAATCAGCCCCAGCATTTT
-,TRBJ1-1,-,TRBV4-3,14,CASSQEAGDTEAFF,TGCGCCAGCAGCCAAGAGGCGGGGGACACTGAAGCTTTCTTT
-,TRBJ1-1,once,TRBV30,13,CAWRRRGDTEAFF,TGTGCCTGGAGGCGCCGGGGGGACACTGAAGCTTTCTTT
TRBD2,TRBJ2-5,-,TRBV18,17,CASSPPQIAGGSETQYF,TGTGCCAGCTCACCACCGCAGATAGCGGGAGGGTCAGAGACCCAGTACTTC
TRBD1,TRBJ1-2,once,TRBV9,13,CASSGAGGYGYTF,TGTGCCAGCAGCGGCGCAGGGGGCTATGGCTACACCTTC
TRBD1,TRBJ1-2,-,TRBV2,14,CASSVQGANYGYTF,TGTGCCAGCAGTGTACAGGGGGCTAACTATGGCTACACCTTC
TRBD2,TRBJ2-7,-,TRBV7-2,16,CASSLTASGGSYEQYF,TGTGCCAGCAGCTTAACGGCTAGCGGGGGCTCCTACGAGCAGTACTTC
-,TRBJ2-3,-,TRBV29-1,13,CSAIPNSENTQYF,TGCAGCGCAATCCCTAATAGCGAGAATACGCAGTATTTT
-,TRBJ1-2,-,TRBV27,14,CASSLIRQNYGYTF,TGTGCCAGCAGTTTAATCCGACAGAACTATGGCTACACCTTC
-,TRBJ2-5,-,TRBV5-1,13,CASSLGLQETQYF,TGCGCCAGCAGCTTGGGACTACAAGAGACCCAGTACTTC
-,TRBJ1-1,-,TRBV30,15,CAWSPGTREGTEAFF,TGTGCCTGGAGTCCCGGGACGCGGGAGGGCACTGAAGCTTTCTTT
TRBD2,TRBJ2-7,-,TRBV7-2,13,CASSTQGGSEQYF,TGTGCCAGCAGCACCCAGGGAGGGTCCGAGCAGTACTTC
-,TRBJ2-1,once,TRBV4-3,15,CASSQVPVPYNEQFF,TGCGCCAGCAGCCAAGTCCCGGTACCTTACAATGAGCAGTTCTTC
TRBD2,TRBJ2-2,-,TRBV11-3,16,CASSPRTSGSPGELFF,TGTGCCAGCAGCCCCCGGACTAGCGGGAGTCCCGGGGAGCTGTTTTTT
-,TRBJ2-2,-,TRBV6-1,16,CASSEAGGSYTGELFF,TGTGCCAGCAGTGAAGCCGGGGGAAGCTACACCGGGGAGCTGTTTTTT
-,TRBJ1-5,-,TRBV10-3,14,CAISDPGGNQPQHF,TGTGCCATCAGTGACCCAGGGGGCAATCAGCCCCAGCATTTT
-,TRBJ1-1,-,TRBV7-9,13,CASSSSGAAEAFF,TGTGCCAGCAGCTCTTCAGGGGCAGCTGAAGCTTTCTTT
TRBD1,TRBJ1-2,-,TRBV6-1,14,CASRPGQRNYGYTF,TGTGCCAGCCGACCGGGACAGCGTAACTATGGCTACACCTTC
-,TRBJ1-4,-,TRBV6-1,12,CASTSTNEKLFF,TGTGCCAGCACCTCAACTAATGAAAAACTGTTTTTT
TRBD1,TRBJ2-3,-,TRBV5-8,15,CASSWLTGGTDTQYF,TGTGCCAGCAGCTGGCTAACAGGGGGCACAGATACGCAGTATTTT
-,TRBJ1-4,few,TRBV30,15,CAWSVNRGGGGKLFF,TGTGCCTGGAGTGTAAATCGCGGGGGGGGCGGGAAACTGTTTTTT
TRBD1,TRBJ1-4,-,TRBV5-8,16,CASSPDLTGGAGKLFF,TGTGCCAGCAGCCCCGACCTGACAGGGGGCGCAGGAAAACTGTTTTTT
-,TRBJ2-7,-,TRBV6-1,14,CASKETQGPYEQYF,TGTGCCAGCAAAGAGACGCAGGGGCCCTACGAGCAGTACTTC
-,TRBJ1-5,-,TRBV7-2,14,CASSFTGMGQPQHF,TGTGCCAGCAGCTTTACAGGGATGGGGCAGCCCCAGCATTTT
-,TRBJ1-2,-,TRBV29-1,11,CSAGQNYGYTF,TGCAGCGCCGGACAGAACTATGGCTACACCTTC
-,TRBJ2-2,-,TRBV19,13,CASRIQEAGELFF,TGTGCCAGTAGGATACAGGAAGCCGGGGAGCTGTTTTTT
-,TRBJ2-7,few,TRBV2,13,CASSRVGQYEQYF,TGTGCCAGCAGTCGGGTCGGCCAATACGAGCAGTACTTC
-,TRBJ1-2,-,TRBV6-1,14,CASSDLGGRVGYTF,TGTGCCAGCAGTGATCTAGGGGGTCGGGTTGGCTACACCTTC
TRBD1,TRBJ1-5,-,TRBV30,15,CAWSASGGFNQPQHF,TGTGCCTGGAGTGCCTCAGGGGGATTCAATCAGCCCCAGCATTTT
-,TRBJ2-7,-,TRBV30,15,CAWRTGGTHSREQYF,TGTGCCTGGAGGACAGGCGGTACGCACAGTAGGGAGCAGTACTTC
TRBD1,TRBJ2-3,once,TRBV5-5,15,CASSSGTGRTDTQYF,TGTGCCAGCAGCTCCGGGACAGGGCGCACAGATACGCAGTATTTT
-,TRBJ1-3,-,TRBV19,14,CASRRGGSGNTIYF,TGTGCCAGTAGAAGGGGGGGGTCTGGAAACACCATATATTTT
TRBD2,TRBJ2-1,-,TRBV13,17,CASSLASSGRRNNEQFF,TGTGCCAGCAGCTTAGCCTCTAGCGGGAGACGGAACAATGAGCAGTTCTTC
-,TRBJ2-1,-,TRBV7-8,13,CASSFFQGNEQFF,TGTGCCAGCAGCTTTTTTCAGGGAAATGAGCAGTTCTTC
-,TRBJ2-7,once,TRBV25-1,14,CATRPAGPFYEQYF,TGTGCCACCCGACCCGCAGGGCCTTTCTACGAGCAGTACTTC
TRBD1,TRBJ1-5,-,TRBV2,15,CASRGRQGGNQPQHF,TGTGCCAGCAGGGGCCGACAGGGCGGCAATCAGCCCCAGCATTTT
TRBD2,TRBJ2-3,-,TRBV5-6,19,CASSLVISRGEALTDTQYF,TGTGCCAGCAGCTTGGTAATCTCCCGGGGGGAGGCCCTCACAGATACGCAGTATTTT
-,TRBJ1-1,-,TRBV4-1,16,CASSQDRRGGNTEAFF,TGCGCCAGCAGCCAAGATCGAAGAGGGGGGAACACTGAAGCTTTCTTT
-,TRBJ1-5,-,TRBV27,14,CASSFGGNNQPQHF,TGTGCCAGCAGTTTCGGGGGGAACAATCAGCCCCAGCATTTT
TRBD2,TRBJ2-1,once,TRBV6-1,15,CASSVRASGNNEQFF,TGTGCCAGCAGCGTGAGGGCTAGCGGCAACAATGAGCAGTTCTTC
-,TRBJ2-1,-,TRBV4-1,14,CASSRGTFYNEQFF,TGCGCCAGCAGCCGGGGGACATTCTACAATGAGCAGTTCTTC
-,TRBJ2-7,-,TRBV5-6,14,CASSLKGVSYEQYF,TGTGCCAGCAGCTTGAAAGGGGTCTCCTACGAGCAGTACTTC